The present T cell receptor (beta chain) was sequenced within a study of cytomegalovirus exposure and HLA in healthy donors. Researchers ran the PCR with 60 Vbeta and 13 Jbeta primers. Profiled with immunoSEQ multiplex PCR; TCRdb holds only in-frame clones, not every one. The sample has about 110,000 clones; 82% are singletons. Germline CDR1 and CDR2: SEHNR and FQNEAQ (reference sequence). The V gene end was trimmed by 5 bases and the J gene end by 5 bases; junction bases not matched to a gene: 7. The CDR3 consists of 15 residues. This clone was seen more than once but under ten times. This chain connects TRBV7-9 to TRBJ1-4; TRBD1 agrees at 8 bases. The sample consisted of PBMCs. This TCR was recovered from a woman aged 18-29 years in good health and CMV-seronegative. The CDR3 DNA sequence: TGTGCCAGCAGCAGGGAGACAGGGGAGAATGAAAAACTGTTTTTT. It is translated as CASSRETGENEKLFF.